The 15 T cell receptor beta chains in this list originate from one sample, sequenced in a study of blood T cell repertoires in COVID-19. Profiled with immunoSEQ multiplex PCR; TCRdb holds only in-frame clones, not every one. The table includes about 250,000 clones, under 90% detected once. The specimen sequenced was peripheral blood. Receptor source: a woman in her forties who had recovered from COVID-19.

Worth noting for this clone: One junction end does not reproduce the germline sequence, and a read error may be involved. This chain links TRBV7-9 with TRBJ1-1; possible D gene TRBD1, 6 bases. The germline gives CDR1 SEHNR, CDR2 FQNEAQ (reference sequence). The CDR3 sequence is 14 residues long. CDR3: CASSLGQEPPLTPF. In DNA form, the CDR3 reads TGTGCCAGCAGCTTAGGACAGGAACCACCTCTAACCCCATTT.

This clone was found a few times. CDR3: CASNPNAGGGRYGYTF. The CDR3 DNA follows: TGTGCCAGCAACCCCAACGCGGGAGGAGGCCGCTATGGCTACACCTTC. The V call is TRBV2, the J call TRBJ1-2; D unclear. Germline assignment: CDR1 SNHLY and CDR2 FYNNEI. The CDR3 covers 16 residues. Trimming took 7 bases from V and 4 from J, leaving 22 bases between them.

Concerning this clone: The same CDR3 is also encoded by other DNA sequences in this sample. The chain couples TRBV2 to TRBJ2-7, with D maybe TRBD2 (5 bases). The CDR3 has 13 residues. Trimming stripped 4 bases from V and 0 bases from J, with 7 bases between. CDR1 is SNHLY, CDR2 FYNNEI, per germline. CDR3: CASSAGSSYEQYF. The CDR3 DNA sequence: TGTGCCAGCAGTGCGGGGAGCTCCTACGAGCAGTACTTC.

CDR3 coding DNA: TGTGCCACCAGTGATCGGGGGGACGGTGGCGGGAATGAGCAGTTCTTC. Amino acid sequence: CATSDRGDGGGNEQFF. V usage is TRBV24-1 and J usage is TRBJ2-1, with TRBD2 identical over 7 bases. Germline lookup yields CDR1 KGHDR and CDR2 SFDVKD. CDR3 length: 16 amino acids. The V and J ends lost 3 bases and 7 bases, in that order; junction bases with no gene match: 11.

The gene calls are TRBV19 and TRBJ2-1; TRBD1 matches 7 bases. Per germline, CDR1 LNHDA and CDR2 SQIVND (reference sequence). V shed 6 bases and J 5 bases; nucleotides not matched to a gene: 10. The CDR3 contains 15 residues. Written as DNA, the CDR3 is TGTGCCAGTAGCCTGACAGGGCGGGCCGACAATGAGCAGTTCTTC. Protein product: CASSLTGRADNEQFF.

The V call is TRBV2, the J call TRBJ2-3, with D perhaps TRBD2 (6 bases). This CDR3 is built from 16 residues. Germline CDR1 reads SNHLY; CDR2 reads FYNNEI. The ends were cut back, 6 bases at V and 5 bases at J, with 21 bases in the middle. The CDR3 loop reads CASSAEGSGGKDTQYF. CDR3 bases: TGTGCCAGCAGCGCGGAAGGTAGCGGAGGGAAAGATACGCAGTATTTT.

This clone was seen just once. This rearrangement joins TRBV28 to TRBJ1-2; 9 bases agree with TRBD1. The germline CDR1 and CDR2 sequences are MDHEN and SYDVKM. The CDR3 has 17 amino acids. The junction had 10 bases not matched to a gene; V was cut back by 5 bases and J by 0 bases. The chain's CDR3 is CASSLPGQGSANYGYTF. In DNA form, the CDR3 reads TGTGCCAGCAGTCTGCCGGGACAGGGCTCCGCTAACTATGGCTACACCTTC.

This sequence joins TRBV11-3 and TRBJ2-3, with D possibly being TRBD1 (5 bases). CDR3 length equals 14 residues. Germline CDR1 reads SGHNT; CDR2 reads YENEEA. V lost 3 bases and J lost 1, with 8 bases in between. The CDR3 DNA sequence: TGTGCCAGCAGCTTCGTCAGGGGCACAGATACGCAGTATTTT. Its protein is CASSFVRGTDTQYF.

This chain connects TRBV19 to TRBJ2-5, with a possible D match to TRBD1 (6 bases). The V gene's germline CDR1 is LNHDA and CDR2 SQIVND (reference sequence). The CDR3 sequence is 12 residues long. Trimming removed 5 bases at V and 2 bases at J, with 6 bases between. The CDR3 DNA is TGTGCCAGTAGTGGGACACAAGAGACCCAGTACTTC. Its translation: CASSGTQETQYF.

The rearrangement links TRBV18 to TRBJ2-3, with TRBD2 identical over 13 bases. The CDR3 has 15 amino acids. V shed 6 bases and J 6 bases; nucleotides not matched to a gene: 6. Germline-derived CDR1 and CDR2 are KGHSH and LQKENI. This CDR3 reads CASSGLAGEVDTQYF. DNA of the CDR3: TGTGCCAGCTCCGGACTAGCGGGAGAGGTGGATACGCAGTATTTT.

The chain carries TRBV28 and TRBJ1-4; D is unclear. The germline gives CDR1 MDHEN, CDR2 SYDVKM. The CDR3 runs 12 residues. V lost 7 bases, J lost 3 bases, and 6 bases lay in between. Here the CDR3 reads CASNDSNEKLFF. The CDR3 DNA follows: TGTGCCAGCAATGACTCTAATGAAAAACTGTTTTTT.

The chain employs TRBV6-5 and TRBJ2-5; 8 bases agree with TRBD1. This CDR3 comprises 14 residues. Germline CDR1 reads MNHEY; CDR2 reads SVGAGI. The junction had 9 bases not matched to a gene; V was cut back by 10 bases and J by 2 bases. The CDR3 DNA reads as TGTGCCACAGGTAGTACAGGGGGGCAAGAGACCCAGTACTTC. Amino acid sequence: CATGSTGGQETQYF.

The V call is TRBV2, the J call TRBJ1-1; 7 nucleotides line up with TRBD1. Trimming at V came to 7 bases and at J to 1 base, leaving 9 bases not matched to a gene. The CDR3 is made up of 15 amino acids. CDR1 SNHLY and CDR2 FYNNEI come from the germline V gene. The CDR3 loop is CASTQGGGGNTEAFF. The CDR3 DNA reads TGTGCCAGCACCCAGGGGGGTGGGGGGAACACTGAAGCTTTCTTT.

The chain carries TRBV5-5 and TRBJ2-3; the match to TRBD2 covers 9 bases. After removal of 0 bases from V and 5 bases from J, the junction contained 10 bases not matched to a gene. The germline CDR1 and CDR2 sequences are SGHKS and YYEKEE (reference sequence). CDR3 length: 17 amino acids. CDR3: CASSLGGGRADIDTQYF. Written as DNA, the CDR3 is TGTGCCAGCAGCTTGGGGGGCGGGAGGGCCGATATAGATACGCAGTATTTT.

V and J are TRBV5-1 and TRBJ1-2; D not certain. The germline V gene has CDR1 SGHRS and CDR2 YFSETQ. The V end lost 4 bases, the J end lost 0 bases, and 10 bases lay between the germline ends. The CDR3 loop spans 14 amino acids. In DNA, the CDR3 is TGCGCCAGCAGCGTCACAGCTGCTAACTATGGCTACACCTTC. Its translation: CASSVTAANYGYTF.